The 15 T cell receptor beta chains presented below share a single source sample, sequenced in a study of cytomegalovirus exposure and HLA in healthy donors. Both 60 Vbeta primers and 13 Jbeta primers went into the PCR. TCRdb's copy holds only in-frame clones and misses some; the assay was immunoSEQ multiplex PCR. The sample carries around 130,000 clones, 65% to 75% recorded once. The sample consisted of PBMCs. The receptors originated from a man aged 35 to 55 in good health and CMV-seropositive.

V is TRBV28 and J is TRBJ2-6, with 8 bases that match TRBD1. V gave up 5 bases and J gave up 1 base; unmatched junction bases: 7. CDR1 is MDHEN and CDR2 is SYDVKM in the germline V gene. This CDR3 is built from 17 residues. Here the CDR3 reads CASSQGTGRSGANVLTF. Written as DNA, the CDR3 is TGTGCCAGCAGTCAGGGGACAGGAAGATCTGGGGCCAACGTCCTGACTTTC. The full variable domain, with the rest looked up from reference TRBV28 and TRBJ2-6, is DVKVTQSSRYLVKRTGEKVFLECVQDMDHENMFWYRQDPGLGLRLIYFSYDVKMKEKGDIPEGYSVSREKKERFSLILESASTNQTSMYLCASSQGTGRSGANVLTFGAGSRLTVL.

In regard to this clone: This sample also contains other DNA sequences that code for the same CDR3. The CDR3 nucleotides read TGCGCCAGCAGCTTGGGAGGCAATGAGCAGTTCTTC. Encoded protein: CASSLGGNEQFF. The chain recombines TRBV5-1 with TRBJ2-1, with unresolved D. Trimming removed 0 bases from V and 6 bases from J, with 4 bases in between. This CDR3 comprises 12 residues. The germline V gene encodes CDR1 SGHRS and CDR2 YFSETQ.

This clone appeared a single time. The chain uses TRBV20-1 and TRBJ1-2, with D uncertain. This CDR3 comprises 11 residues. V was cut by 3 bases and J by 14 bases, with 16 bases left in between. The germline V gene encodes CDR1 DFQATT and CDR2 SNEGSKA (reference sequence). This chain's CDR3 is CSARWAPSQTF. CDR3 DNA sequence: TGCAGTGCTAGGTGGGCCCCAAGTCAGACCTTC.

This clone was seen a handful of times. The J gene is TRBJ1-1, the V gene TRBV27; D perhaps matches TRBD1 (6 bases). CDR3 size: 14 residues. The germline V and J ends were trimmed by 6 bases and 2 bases, with 13 bases remaining between them. Germline V gene lookup returns CDR1 MNHEY and CDR2 SMNVEV (reference sequence). CDR3 region: CASRNPGQNTEAFF. The CDR3 DNA reads TGTGCCAGCAGGAATCCGGGACAAAACACTGAAGCTTTCTTT.

The chain carries TRBV7-2 and TRBJ2-1; D is unclear. Trimming left V 8 bases short and J 7 bases short, with 15 bases between. This CDR3 has 13 amino acids. The germline gives CDR1 SGHTA, CDR2 FQGNSA. This CDR3 reads CASSLSRGNEQFF. DNA of the CDR3: TGTGCCAGCTCCCTATCTCGCGGAAATGAGCAGTTCTTC.

The J gene is TRBJ1-5, the V gene TRBV2, with D perhaps matching TRBD1 (6 bases). Germline CDR1 SNHLY, CDR2 FYNNEI. V gave up 6 bases and J gave up 3 bases, with 12 bases separating them. CDR3 length equals 14 residues. The DNA for the CDR3 is TGTGCCAGCAGAAGGGACATCTCCAATCAGCCCCAGCATTTT. This codes for CASRRDISNQPQHF.

The rearrangement links TRBV29-1 to TRBJ2-1, with a weak D call TRBD2 (5 bases). In germline, CDR1 is SQVTM, CDR2 ANQGSEA. The CDR3 runs to 14 residues. The V gene lost 7 bases and the J gene lost 2 bases, with 15 bases spanning the gap. CDR3 residues: CSGNSVAAYNEQFF. CDR3 sequence (DNA): TGCAGCGGGAATAGCGTTGCCGCCTACAATGAGCAGTTCTTC.

This CDR3 is CASGFFAGPNNEQFF. The CDR3 DNA follows: TGTGCTAGTGGTTTTTTCGCAGGGCCAAACAATGAGCAGTTCTTC. The gene calls are TRBV12-5 and TRBJ2-1; D is perhaps TRBD1 (5 bases). Germline V gene lookup returns CDR1 LGHNT and CDR2 FRNRAP. V gave up 3 bases and J gave up 5 bases, with 14 bases separating them. The CDR3 consists of 15 residues.

This rearrangement joins TRBV7-2 to TRBJ2-1; 14 bases agree with TRBD2. Trimming removed 5 bases from V and 10 bases from J; junction bases left unmatched: 13. The germline V gene encodes CDR1 SGHTA and CDR2 FQGNSA. This CDR3 spans 17 amino acids. CDR3: CASSALAGTSGGWEQFF. Written as DNA, the CDR3 is TGTGCCAGCAGCGCCCTCGCCGGGACTAGCGGGGGCTGGGAGCAGTTCTTC.

The chain couples TRBV19 to TRBJ1-5; D not certain. The CDR3 sequence is 12 residues long. V was cut by 2 bases and J by 6 bases, with 5 bases left in between. CDR1 LNHDA and CDR2 SQIVND come from the germline V gene (reference sequence). The chain's CDR3 is CASSIHGQPQHF. The DNA for the CDR3 is TGTGCCAGTAGTATACACGGTCAGCCCCAGCATTTT. The whole variable domain, remainder taken from reference TRBV19 and TRBJ1-5, is DGGITQSPKYLFRKEGQNVTLSCEQNLNHDAMYWYRQDPGQGLRLIYYSQIVNDFQKGDIAEGYSVSREKKESFPLTVTSAQKNPTAFYLCASSIHGQPQHFGDGTRLSIL.

The chain links TRBV18 to TRBJ1-3, with TRBD1 matching over 10 bases. The germline V gene encodes CDR1 KGHSH and CDR2 LQKENI. This CDR3 has 16 residues. The V segment lost 4 bases and the J segment 1 base; nucleotides outside the gene matches: 4. This chain's CDR3 is CASSLGQGRSGNTIYF. Written as DNA, the CDR3 is TGTGCCAGCTCACTGGGACAGGGGAGATCTGGAAACACCATATATTTT. The whole variable domain, remainder taken from reference TRBV18 and TRBJ1-3, is NAGVMQNPRHLVRRRGQEARLRCSPMKGHSHVYWYRQLPEEGLKFMVYLQKENIIDESGMPKERFSAEFPKEGPSILRIQQVVRGDSAAYFCASSLGQGRSGNTIYFGEGSWLTVV.

Here the CDR3 DNA reads TGCGCCAGCAGAGCTGGCGGTGAGCAGTTCTTC. This encodes CASRAGGEQFF. The rearrangement uses TRBV5-1 and TRBJ2-1; D unresolved. Germline V gene lookup returns CDR1 SGHRS and CDR2 YFSETQ. There are 11 residues in the CDR3. The V end was cut by 5 bases, the J end by 9 bases, with 9 bases between.

The chain combines TRBV29-1 with TRBJ2-1; 11 positions match TRBD2. Germline V gene sequence: CDR1 SQVTM, CDR2 ANQGSEA. J was trimmed by 0 bases and V by 7 bases; bases with no gene match: 17. The CDR3 spans 19 residues. The CDR3 DNA reads as TGCAGCGCCCGGGACCTAGCGGGGGGCCTACCGAGCTCCTACAATGAGCAGTTCTTC. Its translation is CSARDLAGGLPSSYNEQFF.

The chain has TRBV4-1 and TRBJ1-2, with 11 positions matching TRBD1. The CDR3 covers 14 residues. The V gene's germline CDR1 is MGHRA and CDR2 YSYEKL. J lost 8 bases, V lost 2 bases, and 4 bases had no gene match. This CDR3 is CASSQRGQGGGYTF. CDR3 sequence (DNA): TGCGCCAGCAGCCAAAGGGGACAGGGGGGCGGCTACACCTTC.

J is TRBJ2-1 and V is TRBV5-6; 15 bases line up with TRBD2. The CDR3 loop spans 18 amino acids. V was pared by 4 bases and J by 5 bases, with 10 bases of the junction left unmatched. Germline V gene lookup returns CDR1 SGHDT and CDR2 YYEEEE. In nucleotides, the CDR3 is TGTGCCAGCAGCCCCTGGACTAGCGGGGGGGCTTGGAACAATGAGCAGTTCTTC. Translated, it gives CASSPWTSGGAWNNEQFF.